This passage covers 16 T cell receptor beta chains from one sample sequenced in a study of a mutant IDH1 vaccine in newly diagnosed glioma. These receptors have no identified antigens. Data came from immunoSEQ multiplex PCR; TCRdb stores just in-frame clones and leaves some out. The sample has fewer than 45,000 clones, more than 85% seen once. The time point was: week 23, last vaccination. Topical imiquimod was applied with each vaccine dose, which held 300 ug of mutant IDH1 20-mer peptide. The source material was PBMCs, sampled from a glioma patient whose treatment included an IDH1 peptide vaccine. All receptors derive from a man over 45 with glioma.

This clone appeared a single time. The genes are TRBV7-2 and TRBJ2-7; TRBD1 or TRBD2 may be the D gene (5 bases each). The V gene's germline CDR1 is SGHTA and CDR2 FQGNSA. Trimming cost V 4 bases and J 3 bases, with 16 bases left between them. The CDR3 is made up of 15 amino acids. The CDR3 DNA follows: TGTGCCAGCAGCTACCCTGGACTGCAGGGCTACGAGCAGTACTTC. This sequence encodes CASSYPGLQGYEQYF. Full variable domain (outside the CDR3, taken from reference TRBV7-2 and TRBJ2-7): GAGVSQSPSNKVTEKGKDVELRCDPISGHTALYWYRQSLGQGLEFLIYFQGNSAPDKSGLPSDRFSAERTGGSVSTLTIQRTQQEDSAVYLCASSYPGLQGYEQYFGPGTRLTVT.

The genes are TRBV4-2 and TRBJ2-7; weak D call: TRBD2 (5 bases). Germline V gene data show CDR1 as LGHNA and CDR2 as YNFKEQ. Trimming took 2 bases from V and 5 from J, leaving 7 bases between them. This CDR3 comprises 12 residues. CDR3 coding DNA: TGTGCCAGCAGCCAACTCGGGGACGAGCAGTACTTC. Translated, it gives CASSQLGDEQYF.

The chain is built from TRBV13 and TRBJ1-1, with TRBD1 matching 7 bases. Germline CDR1 is PRHDT and CDR2 is FYEKMQ (reference sequence). CDR3 length: 15 amino acids. V was pared by 0 bases and J by 2 bases, with 3 bases of the junction left unmatched. This chain's CDR3 is CASSLGAGGNTEAFF. The CDR3 DNA reads as TGTGCCAGCAGCTTAGGGGCAGGGGGTAACACTGAAGCTTTCTTT.

The chain links TRBV11-2 to TRBJ2-7, with D possibly TRBD1 on 5 matching bases. This CDR3 has 15 residues. Germline V gene lookup returns CDR1 SGHAT and CDR2 FQNNGV. Trimming cost V 5 bases and J 1 base, with 15 bases left between them. CDR3 amino acids: CASSQGLDASYEQYF. The CDR3 DNA follows: TGTGCCAGCAGCCAGGGCCTAGACGCATCCTACGAGCAGTACTTC.

V usage is TRBV6-5 and J usage is TRBJ1-4, with D tentatively TRBD1 (6 bases). Trimming took off 6 bases at V and 0 bases at J, with 11 bases between the two ends. The germline CDR1 and CDR2 sequences are MNHEY and SVGAGI. CDR3 length: 15 residues. The DNA for the CDR3 is TGTGCCAGCAGCCTCGGGACAACAACTAATGAAAAACTGTTTTTT. Residues: CASSLGTTTNEKLFF.

The chain employs TRBV7-9 and TRBJ2-5; D may be TRBD1 or TRBD2 (6 bases each). Germline loops: CDR1 SEHNR, CDR2 FQNEAQ (reference sequence). V lost 5 bases and J 0 bases, leaving 10 bases between the germline ends. There are 14 residues in the CDR3. This chain's CDR3 is CASSTRGHQETQYF. CDR3 nucleotides: TGTGCCAGCAGCACCCGGGGGCACCAAGAGACCCAGTACTTC.

The chain employs TRBV7-9 and TRBJ2-3; D is possibly TRBD2 (6 bases). V was trimmed by 5 bases and J by 1 base, leaving 16 bases between them. The length of the CDR3 is 16 residues. The V gene's germline CDR1 is SEHNR and CDR2 FQNEAQ (reference sequence). The CDR3 loop reads CASSRRGRERTDTQYF. The CDR3 nucleotides read TGTGCCAGCAGCCGTCGTGGGCGGGAACGCACAGATACGCAGTATTTT. The variable domain in full, completed from reference TRBV7-9 and TRBJ2-3, reads DTGVSQNPRHKITKRGQNVTFRCDPISEHNRLYWYRQTLGQGPEFLTYFQNEAQLEKSRLLSDRFSAERPKGSFSTLEIQRTEQGDSAMYLCASSRRGRERTDTQYFGPGTRLTVL.

The chain employs TRBV6-5 and TRBJ2-7; weak D call: TRBD1 (6 bases). The germline V gene encodes CDR1 MNHEY and CDR2 SVGAGI. The CDR3 extends over 15 amino acids. The V gene lost 6 bases and the J gene lost 2 bases, with 17 bases spanning the gap. The CDR3 region has the DNA TGTGCCAGCAGCCCCCTAGAAGGGACACCCTACGAGCAGTACTTC. The encoded protein is CASSPLEGTPYEQYF.

This chain joins TRBV5-8 and TRBJ2-1; the match to TRBD2 covers 7 bases. Germline lookup yields CDR1 SGHTS and CDR2 YDEGEE. This CDR3 contains 17 residues. Trimming took 4 bases from V and 3 from J; bases not matched to a gene: 13. CDR3 loop: CASSRSGTAKYYNEQFF. As DNA, the CDR3 is TGTGCCAGCAGCCGAAGCGGGACGGCAAAATACTACAATGAGCAGTTCTTC.

This clone was observed a single time. This chain connects TRBV30 to TRBJ2-7; TRBD1 matches at 9 bases. Germline CDR1 is GTSNPN and CDR2 is SVGIG (reference sequence). The CDR3 sequence is 16 residues long. With V trimmed by 3 bases and J by 1 base, 10 bases remained unmatched. CDR3 in amino acids: CAWRLGGGTGSYEQYF. CDR3 DNA sequence: TGTGCCTGGAGACTAGGTGGCGGGACAGGGTCCTACGAGCAGTACTTC.

The rearrangement links TRBV9 to TRBJ1-1; D is unresolved. The V end lost 3 bases, the J end lost 1 base, and 13 bases lay between the germline ends. In germline, CDR1 is SGDLS, CDR2 YYNGEE. CDR3 size: 15 residues. CDR3 DNA: TGTGCCAGCAGCGAGCTAAGTAGGGCGAACACTGAAGCTTTCTTT. As protein: CASSELSRANTEAFF. The full variable domain, rest sourced from reference TRBV9 and TRBJ1-1, is DSGVTQTPKHLITATGQRVTLRCSPRSGDLSVYWYQQSLDQGLQFLIQYYNGEERAKGNILERFSAQQFPDLHSELNLSSLELGDSALYFCASSELSRANTEAFFGQGTRLTVV.

The chain employs TRBV29-1 and TRBJ2-7, with 7 nucleotides matching TRBD1. This CDR3 is built from 13 residues. The V and J ends lost 4 bases and 0 bases, in that order; junction bases with no gene match: 3. Germline values: CDR1 SQVTM, CDR2 ANQGSEA. The CDR3 reads CSVATGVSYEQYF. In DNA, the CDR3 is TGCAGCGTTGCCACAGGGGTCTCCTACGAGCAGTACTTC.

This chain uses TRBV2 with TRBJ1-2; D is unresolved. Trimming removed 7 bases from V and 6 bases from J, with 15 bases in between. Germline lookup yields CDR1 SNHLY and CDR2 FYNNEI. The length of the CDR3 is 13 residues. CDR3 amino acids: CASTMGGRDGYTF. CDR3 DNA: TGTGCCAGCACTATGGGAGGGAGGGATGGCTACACCTTC.

The rearrangement uses TRBV7-2 and TRBJ1-5; 7 bases agree with TRBD1. CDR1 is SGHTA and CDR2 is FQGNSA in the germline V gene. The length of the CDR3 is 17 residues. V shed 1 base and J 6 bases; nucleotides not matched to a gene: 12. Here the CDR3 reads CASSLEGRGPQGQPQHF. CDR3 DNA: TGTGCCAGCAGCTTAGAGGGGAGGGGGCCCCAGGGTCAGCCCCAGCATTTT.

The rearrangement joins TRBV9 to TRBJ1-1, with D possibly being TRBD1 (6 bases). The length of the CDR3 is 14 residues. In germline, CDR1 is SGDLS, CDR2 YYNGEE. The V end lost 6 bases, the J end lost 2 bases, and 14 bases lay between the germline ends. This CDR3 reads CASTKGGGNTEAFF. CDR3 nucleotide sequence: TGTGCCAGCACTAAAGGGGGGGGCAACACTGAAGCTTTCTTT.

This clone was detected once. V gene TRBV28 combines with J gene TRBJ1-1; D gene uncertain. Trimming removed 7 bases from V and 2 bases from J, with 11 bases in between. The germline V gene encodes CDR1 MDHEN and CDR2 SYDVKM. The CDR3 is made up of 13 amino acids. This chain's CDR3 is CASISPGNTEAFF. The CDR3 coding sequence is TGTGCCAGCATAAGTCCGGGAAACACTGAAGCTTTCTTT.